These 11 T cell receptor beta chains came from one sample sequenced in a study of molecular identifiers for immune sequencing clone quantification. TCRdb re-called the PCR reads with MiXCR, one entry per CDR3 protein. The sample lists over 600,000 distinct CDR3 sequences; about 20% were seen once. The sequenced sample consisted of naive CD8+ T cells from blood, with Jurkat cell RNA spiked in. Subset in this sample: FACS-sorted CD8+CD4-CCR7+CD45RA+ naive T cells. The source of these receptors is a human donor in good health. Some libraries in this study had Jurkat cell RNA spiked in.

The chain employs TRBV19 and TRBJ2-7; 9 bases are a match to TRBD2. This CDR3 has 14 amino acids. Unmatched junction bases numbered 4, after V lost 5 bases and J lost 2 bases. CDR1 LNHDA and CDR2 SQIVND come from the germline V gene (reference sequence). The CDR3 here is CASSYASGTYEQYF. CDR3 nucleotide sequence: TGTGCCAGTAGTTACGCTAGCGGGACCTACGAGCAGTACTTC.

CDR3 sequence reads: CASSLGGTANEKLFF. DNA for the CDR3: TGTGCCAGCAGCTTAGGGGGGACAGCTAATGAAAAACTGTTTTTT. The chain uses TRBV7-6 and TRBJ1-4; 7 bases align to TRBD1. V lost 1 base, J lost 3 bases, and 2 bases stayed unmatched. The CDR3 sequence is 15 residues long. Per the germline V gene, CDR1 is SGHVS and CDR2 is FNYEAQ. Supplemented by reference TRBV7-6 and TRBJ1-4, the full variable domain reads GAGVSQSPRYKVTKRGQDVALRCDPISGHVSLYWYRQALGQGPEFLTYFNYEAQQDKSGLPNDRFSAERPEGSISTLTIQRTEQRDSAMYRCASSLGGTANEKLFFGSGTQLSVL.

There are many counts of this clonotype. The chain joins TRBV20-1 to TRBJ1-1; a possible D gene is TRBD1 (6 bases). CDR3 length: 15 amino acids. Looked up from germline, CDR1 is DFQATT and CDR2 is SNEGSKA (reference sequence). V shed 5 bases and J shed 0 bases, with 16 bases lying between them. The CDR3 spells CSAPSSRGMNTEAFF. CDR3 DNA: TGCAGTGCTCCCTCGTCTAGGGGGATGAACACTGAAGCTTTCTTT.

This clonotype was seen ten or more times. This chain uses TRBV20-1 with TRBJ2-7; D is unclear. The germline CDR1 and CDR2 sequences are DFQATT and SNEGSKA (reference sequence). The CDR3 extends over 14 amino acids. V dropped 3 bases and J dropped 0 bases, with 12 bases sitting between them. The CDR3 loop reads CSASSSASSYEQYF. In nucleotides, the CDR3 is TGCAGTGCTAGCTCGAGCGCCAGCTCCTACGAGCAGTACTTC.

This clonotype was recorded at least ten times. The rearrangement uses TRBV4-1 and TRBJ2-5, with 7 bases lining up with TRBD2. The V gene's germline CDR1 is MGHRA and CDR2 YSYEKL. After removal of 5 bases from V and 2 bases from J, the junction contained 14 bases not matched to a gene. The CDR3 extends over 17 amino acids. CDR3 loop: CASSASGAGVPQETQYF. DNA for the CDR3: TGCGCCAGCAGCGCAAGCGGCGCGGGGGTGCCTCAAGAGACCCAGTACTTC.

This clonotype has more than one count but fewer than ten. The chain employs TRBV30 and TRBJ2-5, with a weak D call TRBD1 (6 bases). CDR3 length: 14 residues. CDR1 and CDR2 (germline): GTSNPN, SVGIG (reference sequence). Deletions cut 5 bases from V and 5 bases from J, with 18 bases between. The CDR3 loop is CAWGPGVRGETQYF. CDR3 in DNA: TGTGCCTGGGGCCCGGGTGTGAGGGGGGAGACCCAGTACTTC.

This clonotype was detected many times. The chain couples TRBV6-6 to TRBJ1-1, with TRBD1 identical over 10 bases. The CDR3 consists of 18 residues. In germline, CDR1 is MNHNY, CDR2 SVGAGI (reference sequence). Germline trimming cut 5 bases from V and 1 base from J; bases unmatched to any gene: 13. The CDR3 here is CASSRLRDRGWANTEAFF. CDR3 nucleotide sequence: TGTGCCAGCAGTCGACTCCGGGACAGGGGATGGGCGAACACTGAAGCTTTCTTT.

This clonotype appeared a few times. The chain is built from TRBV7-9 and TRBJ1-5; D uncertain. The CDR3 is 15 residues long. The germline gives CDR1 SEHNR, CDR2 FQNEAQ (reference sequence). V was pared by 5 bases and J by 0 bases, with 11 bases between. CDR3 sequence reads: CASSPPGSSNQPQHF. CDR3 nucleotide sequence: TGTGCCAGCAGCCCCCCCGGTTCTAGCAATCAGCCCCAGCATTTT.

This clonotype has a count of ten or more. The CDR3 DNA follows: TGTGCCAGCAGCAGACAGGGAGGGTCTCGAGATACGCAGTATTTT. It is translated as CASSRQGGSRDTQYF. The V call is TRBV11-2, the J call TRBJ2-3; D might be TRBD1 or TRBD2, each matching 7 bases. With 5 bases removed from V and 5 bases from J, the gap between germline ends came to 17 bases. Per the germline V gene, CDR1 is SGHAT and CDR2 is FQNNGV. The CDR3 contains 15 residues.

This clonotype has a count of ten or more. The genes are TRBV27 and TRBJ1-1; tentative D call: TRBD1 (6 bases). CDR1 and CDR2 (germline): MNHEY, SMNVEV (reference sequence). This CDR3 contains 14 residues. Trimming left V 5 bases short and J 3 bases short, with 13 bases between. CDR3 coding DNA: TGTGCCAGCAGTATACAGGGCCCATACACTGAAGCTTTCTTT. Protein: CASSIQGPYTEAFF.

This clonotype was detected many times. The chain combines TRBV27 with TRBJ2-7, with TRBD1 as a possible D gene (5 bases). Between the trimmed V and J ends, which lost 3 bases and 2 bases, there was a span of 14 bases. The CDR3 contains 15 residues. Germline V lookup: CDR1 MNHEY, CDR2 SMNVEV (reference sequence). CDR3 nucleotide sequence: TGTGCCAGCAGTTTCCCGAACAGGCCCGCCTACGAGCAGTACTTC. Translating gives CASSFPNRPAYEQYF.